The 30 T cell receptor beta chains in this list originate from one sample, sequenced in a study of T cells in Graves' hyperthyroidism and ophthalmopathy. Researchers amplified the TCR beta CDR3 regions from RNA transcripts. First-round RT-PCR targeting the TCR CDR3 was performed with the HTBI primer set. TCRdb reprocessed the multiplex PCR reads via MiXCR and lists one record per CDR3 protein. The repertoire holds about half a million distinct CDR3 sequences, with approximately 23% as singletons. The specimen was blood. Receptors were obtained from a woman aged 70 to 79 with Graves' ophthalmopathy.

This clonotype appeared a few times. The chain is built from TRBV20-1 and TRBJ1-5; D unclear. The germline V and J ends were trimmed by 0 bases and 1 base, with 10 bases remaining between them. This CDR3 comprises 15 residues. Germline values: CDR1 DFQATT, CDR2 SNEGSKA (reference sequence). CDR3 protein: CSARDGWESNQPQHF. DNA of the CDR3: TGCAGTGCTAGAGATGGATGGGAAAGCAATCAGCCCCAGCATTTT.

The CDR3 region is CASSSTLLPIAGGVADTQYF. The CDR3 DNA is TGTGCCAGCAGCTCGACACTTTTGCCCATAGCGGGAGGTGTCGCAGATACGCAGTATTTT. J is TRBJ2-3 and V is TRBV7-6; 10 positions agree with TRBD2. The CDR3 loop spans 20 amino acids. V gave up 4 bases and J gave up 4 bases; unmatched junction bases: 20. CDR1 is SGHVS and CDR2 is FNYEAQ in the germline V gene.

The rearrangement joins TRBV24-1 to TRBJ2-1; 12 bases agree with TRBD2. The CDR3 sequence is 16 residues long. CDR1 is KGHDR and CDR2 is SFDVKD in the germline V gene. Trimming at V came to 1 base and at J to 6 bases, leaving 3 bases not matched to a gene. This CDR3 is CATSDFASGRANEQFF. The CDR3 DNA is TGTGCCACCAGTGATTTTGCTAGCGGGAGGGCCAATGAGCAGTTCTTC.

The rearrangement joins TRBV30 to TRBJ1-6; D ambiguous. There are 13 residues in the CDR3. CDR1 is GTSNPN and CDR2 is SVGIG in the germline V gene (reference sequence). V dropped 0 bases and J dropped 10 bases, with 10 bases sitting between them. The CDR3, as DNA: TGTGCCTGGAGTGTGGCAGGCGGATCACCCCTCCACTTT. Residues: CAWSVAGGSPLHF.

For the CDR3, the DNA is TGTGCCAGCAGCCAAGGGGAAGCAAACTATGGCTACACCTTC. The encoded protein is CASSQGEANYGYTF. The chain combines TRBV3-1 with TRBJ1-2; D gene unclear. Germline V gene data show CDR1 as LGHDT and CDR2 as YNNKEL (reference sequence). This CDR3 is built from 14 residues. V lost 1 base and J lost 2, with 8 bases in between.

This clonotype was seen a few times. The chain employs TRBV18 and TRBJ2-5, with D tentatively TRBD1 (5 bases). Trimming took 1 base from V and 2 from J, leaving 8 bases between them. The CDR3 has 14 amino acids. The germline V gene encodes CDR1 KGHSH and CDR2 LQKENI. CDR3 protein: CASSPQAGQETQYF. In DNA form, the CDR3 reads TGTGCCAGCTCACCACAGGCAGGGCAAGAGACCCAGTACTTC.

This clonotype came up a few times. The CDR3 loop is CASSGNTYQPQHF. In DNA, the CDR3 is TGTGCCAGCAGTGGCAACACTTATCAGCCCCAGCATTTT. This sequence joins TRBV6-1 and TRBJ1-5; D not certain. Trimming took 4 bases from V and 5 from J, leaving 9 bases between them. The CDR3 length is 13 residues. From germline, CDR1 is MNHNS and CDR2 SASEGT.

This clonotype showed up many times. The chain joins TRBV20-1 to TRBJ1-1; 7 bases match TRBD1. V lost 3 bases and J lost 0; bases outside the gene matches: 10. This CDR3 is 16 amino acids long. From germline, CDR1 is DFQATT and CDR2 SNEGSKA (reference sequence). CDR3 protein: CSASPLNQGVNTEAFF. For the CDR3, the DNA is TGCAGTGCTAGCCCTCTTAACCAGGGGGTGAACACTGAAGCTTTCTTT.

In nucleotides, the CDR3 is TGTGCCAGCAGTTCCGGGACTAGCGGGAGGAAACGGCAGTACTTC. It yields the protein CASSSGTSGRKRQYF. J is TRBJ2-7 and V is TRBV6-2 or TRBV6-3; 15 nucleotides agree with TRBD2. The CDR3 has 15 amino acids. The ends lost 4 bases at V and 9 bases at J; junction bases unmatched: 7. The V gene's germline CDR1 is MNHEY and CDR2 SVGEGT.

The chain recombines TRBV6-1 with TRBJ1-2; D remains unclear. This CDR3 has 13 amino acids. Between the trimmed V and J ends, which lost 6 bases and 3 bases, there was a span of 11 bases. CDR1 is MNHNS and CDR2 is SASEGT in the germline V gene. CDR3 sequence reads: CASRPDPDYGYTF. The CDR3 coding sequence is TGTGCCAGCAGGCCGGACCCAGACTATGGCTACACCTTC.

The chain links TRBV7-9 to TRBJ2-2; D gene uncertain. The CDR3 extends over 13 amino acids. Looked up from germline, CDR1 is SEHNR and CDR2 is FQNEAQ (reference sequence). Trimming shortened V by 5 bases and J by 7 bases, and 11 bases separated the two germline ends. This CDR3 reads CASSPKVNGELFF. The CDR3 DNA reads as TGTGCCAGCAGCCCAAAGGTGAACGGGGAGCTGTTTTTT.

This clonotype was counted a few times. The rearrangement links TRBV6-1 to TRBJ2-1; 12 nucleotides align to TRBD2. This CDR3 is 14 amino acids long. V was pared by 7 bases and J by 9 bases, with 7 bases of the junction left unmatched. Germline CDR1 reads MNHNS; CDR2 reads SASEGT. The CDR3 sequence: CASTVTSGSPEQFF. The DNA for the CDR3 is TGTGCCAGCACAGTGACTAGCGGGAGTCCTGAGCAGTTCTTC.

This clonotype was observed at least ten times. The rearrangement joins TRBV11-2 to TRBJ2-7; perhaps TRBD2 as D (6 bases). CDR3 length equals 15 residues. Germline CDR1 SGHAT, CDR2 FQNNGV. With 1 base removed from V and 2 bases from J, the gap between germline ends came to 12 bases. Here the CDR3 reads CASSLGGGWTYEQYF. As DNA, the CDR3 is TGTGCCAGCAGCTTAGGTGGAGGGTGGACCTACGAGCAGTACTTC.

The chain links TRBV7-9 to TRBJ1-1; 8 bases align to TRBD1. Germline-derived CDR1 and CDR2 are SEHNR and FQNEAQ (reference sequence). With 4 bases clipped from V and 4 bases from J, the junction kept 5 bases outside the gene matches. The CDR3 spans 14 residues. Written as DNA, the CDR3 is TGTGCCAGCAGCTCCCGACAGGGGCCCACTGAAGCTTTCTTT. Translated, it gives CASSSRQGPTEAFF.

This clonotype has only a few counts. The V call is TRBV7-2, the J call TRBJ2-7, with 11 bases aligning to TRBD2. This CDR3 spans 18 amino acids. V lost 1 base to trimming and J lost 7 bases; unmatched junction nucleotides: 15. CDR1 is SGHTA and CDR2 is FQGNSA in the germline V gene. Here the CDR3 DNA reads TGTGCCAGCAGCTTAGGGGCCCCCAGACTAGCGGGAAAACGTGAGCAGTACTTC. It codes for CASSLGAPRLAGKREQYF.

In this sample, this clonotype turned up a few times. The gene calls are TRBV9 and TRBJ1-1, with TRBD1 identical over 12 bases. CDR3 length: 17 residues. Trimming at V came to 4 bases and at J to 4 bases, leaving 11 bases not matched to a gene. Germline lookup yields CDR1 SGDLS and CDR2 YYNGEE. For the CDR3, the DNA is TGTGCCAGCAGCCCGGGACAGGGGGCCTCTGGTGGCACTGAAGCTTTCTTT. This translates into CASSPGQGASGGTEAFF. The variable domain in full, with the rest retrieved from reference TRBV9 and TRBJ1-1, is DSGVTQTPKHLITATGQRVTLRCSPRSGDLSVYWYQQSLDQGLQFLIQYYNGEERAKGNILERFSAQQFPDLHSELNLSSLELGDSALYFCASSPGQGASGGTEAFFGQGTRLTVV.

This clonotype has only a few counts. The V and J genes are TRBV6-6 and TRBJ2-3, with 8 bases lining up with TRBD2. Germline V CDR1 and CDR2: MNHNY, SVGAGI (reference sequence). With V trimmed by 2 bases and J by 5 bases, 3 bases remained unmatched. This CDR3 spans 14 amino acids. CDR3 nucleotide sequence: TGTGCCAGCAGTTACCCCACTAGCGGAGATACGCAGTATTTT. This gives the protein CASSYPTSGDTQYF.

The chain has TRBV29-1 and TRBJ2-5; 12 bases match TRBD2. This CDR3 comprises 15 residues. Unmatched junction bases numbered 3, after V lost 4 bases and J lost 0 bases. The germline gives CDR1 SQVTM, CDR2 ANQGSEA. CDR3 bases: TGCAGCGTTGCCGGACTAGCGGGGAACCAAGAGACCCAGTACTTC. Translation gives CSVAGLAGNQETQYF.

This clonotype was counted between two and nine times. The chain employs TRBV20-1 and TRBJ2-1; the D call may be TRBD1 or TRBD2 (6 bases each). Between the trimmed V and J ends, which lost 4 bases and 6 bases, there was a span of 16 bases. CDR3 size: 14 residues. Germline V gene lookup returns CDR1 DFQATT and CDR2 SNEGSKA (reference sequence). CDR3 sequence: CSAIRQEGVNEQFF. The CDR3 bases are TGCAGTGCTATCCGACAGGAGGGAGTCAATGAGCAGTTCTTC.

This clonotype occurred a few times. This chain uses TRBV3-1 with TRBJ1-3; 10 bases map to TRBD1. The V gene's germline CDR1 is LGHDT and CDR2 YNNKEL (reference sequence). This CDR3 has 18 amino acids. V lost 4 bases, J lost 1 base, and 10 bases stayed unmatched. The CDR3 DNA is TGTGCCAGCAGCCGACTCGGGACAGGGGCGTCTTCTGGAAACACCATATATTTT. Translating gives CASSRLGTGASSGNTIYF.

The chain uses TRBV6-2 or TRBV6-3 and TRBJ2-7; 7 bases are shared with TRBD1. Losses at the gene ends were 3 bases for V and 3 bases for J; bases not matched to a gene: 5. Per germline, CDR1 MNHEY and CDR2 SVGEGT. The CDR3 runs 14 residues. CDR3 residues: CASSYWQGVYEQYF. CDR3 bases: TGTGCCAGCAGTTATTGGCAGGGGGTCTACGAGCAGTACTTC.

V is TRBV6-1 and J is TRBJ2-5, with D possibly TRBD1 on 5 matching bases. V lost 6 bases to trimming and J lost 2 bases, with 7 bases between them. CDR3 length: 12 residues. CDR1 and CDR2 (germline): MNHNS, SASEGT. CDR3 coding DNA: TGTGCCAGCAGCTACAGGCAAGAGACCCAGTACTTC. This encodes CASSYRQETQYF.

This clonotype came up a few times. This chain uses TRBV15 with TRBJ1-4; possibly TRBD1 for D (6 bases). The length of the CDR3 is 14 residues. Germline V gives CDR1 LNHNV, CDR2 YYDKDF (reference sequence). V was shortened by 6 bases and J by 3 bases, with 11 bases between the two germline ends. CDR3 protein: CATRHREANEKLFF. CDR3 nucleotides: TGTGCCACCAGACACAGGGAAGCTAATGAAAAACTGTTTTTT.

Turning to this clonotype: It may be a read error: a sequence one base away is much more abundant. The chain joins TRBV2 to TRBJ1-1, with 10 bases fitting TRBD1. Trimming cost V 6 bases and J 1 base; bases outside gene matches: 5. CDR3 length equals 15 residues. Germline V gives CDR1 SNHLY, CDR2 FYNNEI. The CDR3 DNA is TGTGCCAGCAGGCCGAGGACAGGGGGGAACACTGAAGCTTTCTTT. Translating gives CASRPRTGGNTEAFF.

Many counts were recorded for this clonotype. J is TRBJ2-7 and V is TRBV12-3 or TRBV12-4, with TRBD1 matching 7 bases. The CDR3 contains 14 residues. Trimming removed 6 bases from V and 6 bases from J; junction bases left unmatched: 11. The chain's CDR3 is CASRPGQRSGEQYF. CDR3 nucleotide sequence: TGTGCCAGCAGACCGGGACAGCGGTCTGGCGAGCAGTACTTC.

Many counts were recorded for this clonotype. The chain joins TRBV7-2 to TRBJ2-7, with 7 positions matching TRBD2. J lost 3 bases, V lost 3 bases, and 5 bases had no gene match. CDR1 is SGHTA and CDR2 is FQGNSA in the germline V gene. The CDR3 is 14 amino acids. DNA for the CDR3: TGTGCCAGCAGCTTTGGGGGAGGGCTCTACGAGCAGTACTTC. It is translated as CASSFGGGLYEQYF.

The rearrangement uses TRBV5-1 and TRBJ2-1, with 10 bases lining up with TRBD2. The CDR3 covers 15 residues. Trimming removed 4 bases from V and 10 bases from J; junction bases left unmatched: 11. Germline values: CDR1 SGHRS, CDR2 YFSETQ. CDR3 sequence: CASSPGTSVPSEQFF. For the CDR3, the DNA is TGCGCCAGCAGCCCCGGGACTAGCGTGCCCAGCGAGCAGTTCTTC.

In this sample, this clonotype turned up a few times. The chain combines TRBV2 with TRBJ1-2; a weak D match, TRBD1 (6 bases). V was clipped by 2 bases and J by 4 bases, with 17 bases between them. The CDR3 totals 16 residues. Germline V gives CDR1 SNHLY, CDR2 FYNNEI. This CDR3 is CASSESRQAMAYGYTF. For the CDR3, the DNA is TGTGCCAGCAGTGAATCCCGACAGGCGATGGCCTATGGCTACACCTTC.

This clonotype was recorded many times. V gene TRBV24-1 combines with J gene TRBJ1-2; possibly TRBD1 for D (6 bases). CDR3 length: 13 amino acids. Per germline, CDR1 KGHDR and CDR2 SFDVKD. The V gene lost 4 bases and the J gene lost 7 bases, with 12 bases spanning the gap. This CDR3 is CATSEGGGSGYTF. CDR3 sequence (DNA): TGTGCCACCAGTGAGGGGGGCGGAAGTGGCTACACCTTC.

The genes are TRBV29-1 and TRBJ1-1; no reliable D call. The CDR3 totals 12 residues. V was pared by 7 bases and J by 3 bases, with 12 bases between. Looked up from germline, CDR1 is SQVTM and CDR2 is ANQGSEA. The CDR3 region has the DNA TGCAGCGCAAGAGATGTCGACACTGAAGCTTTCTTT. Translating gives CSARDVDTEAFF.